These 30 T cell receptor beta chains were sequenced from one sample in a study of blood T cell repertoires in COVID-19. Profiling relied on immunoSEQ multiplex PCR, and the TCRdb table lists in-frame clones only, not all of them. The sample has under 150,000 clones, about 80% seen once. Specimen: peripheral blood. These receptors were collected from a woman of 80 years or more in a cohort sampled during active or convalescent COVID-19.

The chain carries TRBV6-5 and TRBJ2-5; unclear D gene. CDR1 MNHEY and CDR2 SVGAGI come from the germline V gene. V was pared by 4 bases and J by 1 base, with 10 bases between. This CDR3 contains 14 residues. The CDR3 loop is CASSSVNRQETQYF. The CDR3 nucleotides read TGTGCCAGCAGTTCGGTTAATCGCCAAGAGACCCAGTACTTC.

In DNA form, the CDR3 reads TGTGCCACCAGCAGCGACAGGTATGGCTACACCTTC. The encoded protein is CATSSDRYGYTF. The chain has TRBV15 and TRBJ1-2; D is perhaps TRBD1 (6 bases). V dropped 3 bases and J dropped 5 bases, with 7 bases sitting between them. CDR1 and CDR2 (germline): LNHNV, YYDKDF (reference sequence). CDR3 length equals 12 residues.

The genes are TRBV19 and TRBJ1-2; the D is unclear. Germline V gene data show CDR1 as LNHDA and CDR2 as SQIVND (reference sequence). With 7 bases removed from V and 4 bases from J, the gap between germline ends came to 16 bases. CDR3 length: 14 residues. The CDR3 DNA is TGTGCCAGTATCGGAGGATATTATGGCTATGGCTACACCTTC. Encoded protein: CASIGGYYGYGYTF.

This sequence joins TRBV5-3 and TRBJ2-1; no definite D call. TRBV5-3 is reported as an ORF; its role is uncertain. The CDR3 length is 11 residues. The V gene lost 9 bases and the J gene lost 8 bases, with 12 bases spanning the gap. The chain's CDR3 is CATLRVDEQFF. CDR3 in DNA: TGTGCCACCCTACGGGTCGATGAGCAGTTCTTC.

The chain uses TRBV5-4 and TRBJ2-3; 7 nucleotides align to TRBD1. The junction had 5 bases not matched to a gene; V was cut back by 4 bases and J by 3 bases. The CDR3 consists of 14 residues. In germline, CDR1 is SGHNT, CDR2 YYREEE (reference sequence). This chain's CDR3 is CASSPVQGTDTQYF. The CDR3 DNA sequence: TGTGCCAGCAGCCCGGTACAGGGGACAGATACGCAGTATTTT. The full variable domain, in which reference TRBV5-4 and TRBJ2-3 provide the parts outside the CDR3, is ETGVTQSPTHLIKTRGQQVTLRCSSQSGHNTVSWYQQALGQGPQFIFQYYREEENGRGNFPPRFSGLQFPNYSSELNVNALELDDSALYLCASSPVQGTDTQYFGPGTRLTVL.

The chain combines TRBV23-1 with TRBJ1-1; D is unresolved. TRBV23-1 is given ORF status, its function remaining uncertain. Deletions cut 3 bases from V and 1 base from J, with 9 bases between. The CDR3 contains 14 residues. CDR3 amino acids: CASSQGHPNTEAFF. CDR3 nucleotides: TGCGCCAGCAGTCAGGGCCATCCGAACACTGAAGCTTTCTTT.

This clone was seen just once. This chain links TRBV4-1 with TRBJ1-2; D gene unclear. Trimming pared 1 base from V and 8 bases from J, leaving 17 bases between. Germline V gene lookup returns CDR1 MGHRA and CDR2 YSYEKL. This CDR3 region has 15 residues. This chain's CDR3 is CASSQAGEGERGYTF. CDR3 nucleotide sequence: TGCGCCAGCAGCCAAGCTGGGGAGGGAGAAAGAGGCTACACCTTC.

This clone came up once. DNA for the CDR3: TGTGCCAGCAGCCTGCGACTAGCGGGGATTACCGGGGAGCTGTTTTTT. Translation: CASSLRLAGITGELFF. J is TRBJ2-2 and V is TRBV7-2, with 11 bases identical to TRBD2. V was pared by 5 bases and J by 5 bases, with 7 bases of the junction left unmatched. Germline V CDR1 and CDR2: SGHTA, FQGNSA. This CDR3 is 16 amino acids long.

This clone was counted a few times. The identical CDR3 is also encoded by other nucleotide sequences in the sample. This chain joins TRBV27 and TRBJ2-2; D is possibly TRBD1 (5 bases). The V end was cut by 1 base, the J end by 3 bases, with 9 bases between. This CDR3 region has 15 residues. Germline V gene sequence: CDR1 MNHEY, CDR2 SMNVEV (reference sequence). The CDR3 region has the DNA TGTGCCAGCAGTTTATGGGGCAGGGACACCGGGGAGCTGTTTTTT. Protein product: CASSLWGRDTGELFF.

The rearrangement uses TRBV7-9 and TRBJ2-3, with TRBD2 matching 10 bases. J lost 0 bases, V lost 6 bases, and 3 bases had no gene match. Germline CDR1 and CDR2: SEHNR and FQNEAQ (reference sequence). This CDR3 region has 15 residues. The CDR3 DNA reads TGTGCCAGCAGGGAACTAGCGGGGAGCACAGATACGCAGTATTTT. Translated, it gives CASRELAGSTDTQYF.

The chain carries TRBV27 and TRBJ2-5; 8 nucleotides match TRBD1. The CDR3 is 15 residues long. J lost 5 bases, V lost 5 bases, and 10 bases had no gene match. Germline V gives CDR1 MNHEY, CDR2 SMNVEV (reference sequence). The CDR3: CASSLGTGDMETQYF. The CDR3 region has the DNA TGTGCCAGCAGTCTAGGGACAGGCGATATGGAGACCCAGTACTTC.

This sequence joins TRBV6-6 and TRBJ2-7; D gene ambiguous. Trimming removed 6 bases at V and 2 bases at J, with 14 bases between. CDR1 and CDR2 (germline): MNHNY, SVGAGI (reference sequence). The CDR3 spans 14 residues. The CDR3 DNA follows: TGTGCCAGCAGGTCCCAGGCCCGCACCTACGAGCAGTACGTC. Protein: CASRSQARTYEQYV.

This chain joins TRBV5-1 and TRBJ2-1, with 7 bases that match TRBD2. Germline-derived CDR1 and CDR2 are SGHRS and YFSETQ. The trim removed 4 bases at V and 1 base at J, leaving 11 bases unmatched. This CDR3 comprises 17 residues. The CDR3 DNA reads TGCGCCAGCAGCCCGAGGCTAGCGGCGACGTCCTACAATGAGCAGTTCTTC. The encoded protein is CASSPRLAATSYNEQFF.

V and J are TRBV18 and TRBJ1-5, with a possible D match to TRBD1 (5 bases). CDR3 size: 15 residues. CDR1 is KGHSH, CDR2 LQKENI, per germline. Trimming took off 2 bases at V and 4 bases at J, with 12 bases between the two ends. CDR3 in amino acids: CASSPGGGMNQPQHF. The CDR3 coding sequence is TGTGCCAGCTCACCAGGGGGGGGGATGAATCAGCCCCAGCATTTT.

The V call is TRBV7-9, the J call TRBJ2-3; D is possibly TRBD1 (7 bases). Germline loops: CDR1 SEHNR, CDR2 FQNEAQ (reference sequence). There are 15 residues in the CDR3. Trimming cost V 5 bases and J 2 bases, with 14 bases left between them. In DNA, the CDR3 is TGTGCCAGCAGCGTCTGGAGGGGGCTCACAGATACGCAGTATTTT. This translates into CASSVWRGLTDTQYF.

The rearrangement links TRBV7-3 to TRBJ2-1, with 10 bases identical to TRBD1. The ends lost 0 bases at V and 6 bases at J; junction bases unmatched: 2. CDR3 length: 15 amino acids. Germline CDR1 reads SGHTA; CDR2 reads FQGTGA. The CDR3 nucleotides are TGTGCCAGCAGCTTAACTGGGACAGGGGTCAATGAGCAGTTCTTC. Protein: CASSLTGTGVNEQFF.

This clone has a single count. V is TRBV5-1 and J is TRBJ2-3; tentatively, D is TRBD2 (5 bases). CDR3 length: 14 amino acids. The V gene's germline CDR1 is SGHRS and CDR2 YFSETQ. Trimming took off 0 bases at V and 2 bases at J, with 7 bases between the two ends. For the CDR3, the DNA is TGCGCCAGCAGCTTGGACGGGAACACAGATACGCAGTATTTT. It translates to CASSLDGNTDTQYF.

Turning to this clone: Other DNA sequences in the same sample also yield this CDR3. This sequence joins TRBV7-8 and TRBJ1-5; weak D call: TRBD1 (6 bases). Trimming took off 1 base at V and 2 bases at J, with 9 bases between the two ends. Germline loops: CDR1 SGHVS, CDR2 FQNEAQ. The CDR3 length is 15 residues. Written as DNA, the CDR3 is TGTGCCAGCAGCTTAGATAGGACAGGCAATCAGCCCCAGCATTTT. Its protein is CASSLDRTGNQPQHF.

This clone was observed a few times. The rearrangement links TRBV6-5 to TRBJ1-6; D uncertain. V was shortened by 6 bases and J by 4 bases, with 13 bases between the two germline ends. Looked up from germline, CDR1 is MNHEY and CDR2 is SVGAGI. The CDR3 is 15 amino acids. The CDR3 spells CASRIASQYNSPLHF. In nucleotides, the CDR3 is TGTGCCAGCAGGATAGCCAGCCAGTATAATTCACCCCTCCACTTT.

The chain carries TRBV19 and TRBJ1-1, with D possibly matching TRBD1 (6 bases). The germline V gene has CDR1 LNHDA and CDR2 SQIVND (reference sequence). The CDR3 consists of 14 residues. Trimming cost V 5 bases and J 1 base, with 11 bases left between them. CDR3 DNA sequence: TGTGCCAGTAGTGCCCAGGGGACGAACACTGAAGCTTTCTTT. This codes for CASSAQGTNTEAFF. The whole variable domain, filled in from reference TRBV19 and TRBJ1-1, reads DGGITQSPKYLFRKEGQNVTLSCEQNLNHDAMYWYRQDPGQGLRLIYYSQIVNDFQKGDIAEGYSVSREKKESFPLTVTSAQKNPTAFYLCASSAQGTNTEAFFGQGTRLTVV.

This clone was detected only once. The chain combines TRBV4-1 with TRBJ2-2, with 11 nucleotides matching TRBD2. V gave up 4 bases and J gave up 6 bases; unmatched junction bases: 7. The CDR3 has 16 residues. The germline gives CDR1 MGHRA, CDR2 YSYEKL. CDR3 bases: TGCGCCAGCAGCCTTAATAGCGGGGGGGCCGCCGGGGAGCTGTTTTTT. Its translation is CASSLNSGGAAGELFF.

The rearrangement links TRBV12-5 to TRBJ2-1; 12 bases match TRBD1. The V gene end was trimmed by 3 bases and the J gene end by 8 bases; junction bases not matched to a gene: 5. In germline, CDR1 is LGHNT, CDR2 FRNRAP. This CDR3 region has 15 residues. CDR3 nucleotides: TGTGCTAGTGGTTTCGGGGACAGGGGGCAGGATGAGCAGTTCTTC. It yields the protein CASGFGDRGQDEQFF.

V gene TRBV6-5 combines with J gene TRBJ1-5; 9 bases match TRBD1. Losses at the gene ends were 7 bases for V and 4 bases for J; bases not matched to a gene: 8. This CDR3 is 15 amino acids long. Germline values: CDR1 MNHEY, CDR2 SVGAGI. In nucleotides, the CDR3 is TGTGCCAGCACCTCAACCGGGACAGGGAATCAGCCCCAGCATTTT. Translation gives CASTSTGTGNQPQHF.

This clone was seen a handful of times. The chain couples TRBV28 to TRBJ2-1; TRBD2 agrees at 14 bases. This CDR3 comprises 15 residues. The V and J ends lost 6 bases and 5 bases, in that order; junction bases with no gene match: 3. Germline V gene sequence: CDR1 MDHEN, CDR2 SYDVKM. In DNA, the CDR3 is TGTGCCAGCAGGACTAGCGGGGGGGGAAACAATGAGCAGTTCTTC. Translation gives CASRTSGGGNNEQFF. Looking up the rest from reference TRBV28 and TRBJ2-1 gives the full variable domain: DVKVTQSSRYLVKRTGEKVFLECVQDMDHENMFWYRQDPGLGLRLIYFSYDVKMKEKGDIPEGYSVSREKKERFSLILESASTNQTSMYLCASRTSGGGNNEQFFGPGTRLTVL.

The gene calls are TRBV5-1 and TRBJ2-3; 10 bases match TRBD2. Germline V gene data show CDR1 as SGHRS and CDR2 as YFSETQ. The CDR3 spans 15 residues. V lost 1 base, J lost 4 bases, and 3 bases stayed unmatched. CDR3: CASSLTSGVADTQYF. The CDR3 nucleotides are TGCGCCAGCAGCTTGACTAGCGGGGTGGCAGATACGCAGTATTTT.

This chain joins TRBV7-2 and TRBJ2-5; D unclear. Per the germline V gene, CDR1 is SGHTA and CDR2 is FQGNSA. The CDR3 contains 14 residues. V was trimmed by 0 bases and J by 4 bases, leaving 9 bases between them. CDR3 DNA: TGTGCCAGCAGCTTAGCTGGCGGTGGAGAGACCCAGTACTTC. It is translated as CASSLAGGGETQYF.

V is TRBV3-1 (or the pseudogene TRBV3-2) and J is TRBJ2-2; 7 bases line up with TRBD2. CDR1 and CDR2 from the germline V gene are LGHDT and YNNKEL (reference sequence). CDR3 length: 16 amino acids. The V and J ends lost 3 bases and 6 bases, in that order; junction bases with no gene match: 10. CDR3 residues: CASSHGLVGSSGELFF. In nucleotides, the CDR3 is TGTGCCAGCAGCCATGGACTAGTCGGGTCCTCCGGGGAGCTGTTTTTT.

This clone has a single count. CDR3 bases: TGTGCCAGCTCACCCGCCTGGGCCACTGAAGCTTTCTTT. The encoded protein is CASSPAWATEAFF. The chain combines TRBV18 with TRBJ1-1; D not certain. This CDR3 region has 13 residues. Germline V gene lookup returns CDR1 KGHSH and CDR2 LQKENI. Trimming stripped 3 bases from V and 4 bases from J, with 9 bases between.

The chain has TRBV15 and TRBJ2-3; 10 bases line up with TRBD2. The CDR3 runs 19 residues. The V gene's germline CDR1 is LNHNV and CDR2 YYDKDF (reference sequence). After removal of 0 bases from V and 4 bases from J, the junction contained 13 bases not matched to a gene. CDR3 nucleotide sequence: TGTGCCACCAGCAGAGAACTTCTACCGCTAGCGGGGGATGCAGATACGCAGTATTTT. Translated, it gives CATSRELLPLAGDADTQYF.

V is TRBV15 and J is TRBJ1-1, with D perhaps matching TRBD1 (5 bases). CDR1 and CDR2 (germline): LNHNV, YYDKDF (reference sequence). The CDR3 has 15 residues. V gave up 3 bases and J gave up 0 bases, with 11 bases separating them. CDR3: CATSRYQGLNTEAFF. DNA of the CDR3: TGTGCCACCAGCAGGTACCAGGGCTTGAACACTGAAGCTTTCTTT.